The rows below give T cell receptor beta chains drawn from one sample of a study of PD-1 blockade in classical Hodgkin lymphoma. Profiled with immunoSEQ multiplex PCR; TCRdb holds only in-frame clones, not every one. The table has tens of thousands of clones, roughly 80% seen once. The sequences come from peripheral blood mononuclear cells (PBMCs), collected before the fourth cycle of nivolumab. These receptors originate from a human donor with classical Hodgkin lymphoma. The CDR3 runs from the conserved cysteine through the conserved F or W. A D gene is named only where the DNA matches it firmly. Not every row has a clone size; where given, it reads once, few, many or a size class.

-	-	15	TRBV9	TRBJ2-3	CASSVATGGTDTQYF	TGTGCCAGCAGCGTAGCTACTGGCGGCACAGATACGCAGTATTTT
TRBD1	-	15	TRBV27	TRBJ2-2	CASSSDNRGAGELFF	TGTGCCAGCAGTTCAGACAACAGGGGGGCCGGGGAGCTGTTTTTT
-	-	18	TRBV10-3	TRBJ2-2	CAISSSLATGSFTGELFF	TGTGCCATCAGTTCTTCGCTTGCGACAGGTTCTTTCACCGGGGAGCTGTTTTTT
-	-	16	TRBV28	TRBJ1-1	CASSLWGGTENTEAFF	TGTGCCAGCAGTTTATGGGGTGGGACGGAGAACACTGAAGCTTTCTTT
TRBD1	-	15	TRBV4-3	TRBJ1-5	CASSQDPQGNQPQHF	TGCGCCAGCAGCCAAGATCCACAGGGGAATCAGCCCCAGCATTTT
TRBD2	-	15	TRBV7-3	TRBJ2-5	CASSSRGGSEETQYF	TGTGCCAGCAGCTCTCGCGGGGGGTCGGAAGAGACCCAGTACTTC
TRBD1	-	14	TRBV6-5	TRBJ2-7	CASRERDRAYEQYF	TGTGCCAGCAGAGAACGGGACAGAGCCTACGAGCAGTACTTC
-	-	13	TRBV27	TRBJ1-5	CASSFQGNQPQHF	TGTGCCAGCAGTTTCCAGGGCAATCAGCCCCAGCATTTT
-	-	15	TRBV4-2	TRBJ2-3	CASSQDCWSTDTQYF	TGTGCCAGCAGCCAAGATTGTTGGAGCACAGATACGCAGTATTTT
-	-	14	TRBV30	TRBJ2-1	CAWSPRDRTNEQFF	TGTGCCTGGTCCCCGAGGGACCGAACCAATGAGCAGTTCTTC
-	-	14	TRBV27	TRBJ1-5	CASSLGLSNQPQHF	TGTGCCAGCAGTCTAGGACTTAGCAATCAGCCCCAGCATTTT
-	-	18	TRBV4-1	TRBJ1-1	CASSQASLGISLNTEAFF	TGCGCCAGCAGCCAAGCATCCTTGGGGATATCATTGAACACTGAAGCTTTCTTT
TRBD1	-	14	TRBV5-1	TRBJ2-7	CASSFRDRGYEQYF	TGCGCCAGCAGCTTCCGGGACAGGGGCTACGAGCAGTACTTC
-	-	13	TRBV19	TRBJ2-7	CASSIGRGYEQYF	TGTGCCAGTAGTATAGGCCGGGGCTACGAGCAGTACTTC
-	-	13	TRBV11-3	TRBJ2-3	CASSLAEADTQYF	TGTGCCAGCAGCTTAGCGGAAGCAGATACGCAGTATTTT
-	-	12	TRBV19	TRBJ1-5	CASTVGNQPQHF	TGTGCCAGTACGGTAGGGAATCAGCCCCAGCATTTT
TRBD1	-	17	TRBV19	TRBJ2-2	CASSTVDRGKNTGELFF	TGTGCCAGTAGTACGGTGGACAGGGGAAAGAACACCGGGGAGCTGTTTTTT
-	-	16	TRBV5-1	TRBJ2-1	CASSAGTTPSYNEQFF	TGCGCCAGCAGCGCGGGGACAACCCCTTCCTACAATGAGCAGTTCTTC
TRBD2	-	17	TRBV10-3	TRBJ2-2	CAISDSGPGRNTGELFF	TGTGCCATCAGTGATAGCGGGCCCGGCCGCAACACCGGGGAGCTGTTTTTT
-	-	13	TRBV30	TRBJ1-5	CAWQQDGGVAQHF	TGTGCCTGGCAACAGGACGGAGGAGTGGCCCAGCATTTT
TRBD1	-	13	TRBV29-1	TRBJ2-1	CSGGQGAGNEQFF	TGCAGCGGTGGACAGGGGGCAGGGAATGAGCAGTTCTTC
TRBD2	-	14	TRBV6-1	TRBJ2-3	CASRGGPYTDTQYF	TGTGCCAGCCGCGGGGGGCCGTACACAGATACGCAGTATTTT
-	-	13	TRBV28	TRBJ2-2	CASPGPNTGELFF	TGTGCCAGCCCCGGTCCGAACACCGGGGAGCTGTTTTTT
-	once	13	TRBV30	TRBJ2-1	CAWSVGGRAEQFF	TGTGCCTGGAGTGTAGGGGGGAGAGCCGAGCAGTTCTTC
-	-	18	TRBV18	TRBJ1-3	CASSPGSGEFIPGNTIYF	TGTGCCAGCTCACCAGGTTCGGGGGAGTTCATCCCTGGAAACACCATATATTTT
-	few	14	TRBV19	TRBJ2-1	CASSREESYNEQFF	TGTGCCAGTAGTCGCGAGGAGTCCTACAATGAGCAGTTCTTC
-	-	14	TRBV6-5	TRBJ2-7	CASSYSGSGYEQYF	TGTGCCAGCAGTTACTCGGGCTCGGGGTACGAGCAGTACTTC
TRBD2	-	14	TRBV10-1	TRBJ2-1	CASSGAGAGNEQFF	TGCGCCAGCAGTGGAGCGGGAGCGGGGAATGAGCAGTTCTTC
-	few	10	TRBV29-1	TRBJ2-1	CSGGDIEQFF	TGCAGCGGTGGGGACATTGAGCAGTTCTTC
TRBD1	-	13	TRBV7-9	TRBJ2-1	CAGRQGRYNEQFF	TGTGCCGGAAGACAGGGGCGGTACAATGAGCAGTTCTTC
-	-	15	TRBV27	TRBJ2-7	CASSLGDRWSYEQYF	TGTGCCAGCAGTTTAGGCGACAGGTGGTCCTACGAGCAGTACTTC
-	few	14	TRBV18	TRBJ1-1	CASSLSAGNTEAFF	TGTGCCAGCTCACTTAGCGCAGGGAACACTGAAGCTTTCTTT
TRBD1	-	13	TRBV28	TRBJ1-2	CASSLGRQGAYTF	TGTGCCAGCAGTTTAGGAAGACAGGGGGCATACACCTTC
-	once	11	TRBV6-6	TRBJ2-7	CASSSNGEQYF	TGTGCCAGCAGCTCGAACGGCGAGCAGTACTTC
-	-	13	TRBV6-5	TRBJ1-4	CASSYRSSEKLFF	TGTGCCAGCAGTTACCGGTCTAGCGAAAAACTGTTTTTT
-	-	15	TRBV6-1	TRBJ1-2	CASSEGRGGVYGYTF	TGTGCCAGCAGTGAAGGCAGGGGAGGCGTCTATGGCTACACCTTC
-	-	14	TRBV19	TRBJ1-2	CASSLSSPNYGYTF	TGTGCCAGTAGCCTTTCCAGCCCGAACTATGGCTACACCTTC
-	-	15	TRBV30	TRBJ2-7	CAWSDSLWGLYEQYF	TGTGCCTGGAGCGACTCCCTATGGGGGTTATACGAGCAGTACTTC
TRBD2	-	12	TRBV10-3	TRBJ2-7	CATGTSGYEQYF	TGTGCCACCGGGACTAGCGGCTACGAGCAGTACTTC
TRBD2	-	19	TRBV4-2	TRBJ2-3	CASSQGDRGLAGGTDTQYF	TGTGCCAGCAGCCAAGGGGACAGGGGACTAGCGGGGGGAACAGATACGCAGTATTTT
-	-	14	TRBV19	TRBJ2-2	CASTWTANTGELFF	TGTGCCAGTACATGGACAGCGAACACCGGGGAGCTGTTTTTT
TRBD2	-	17	TRBV2	TRBJ2-2	CASTPGGWGGNTGELFF	TGTGCCAGCACCCCCGGCGGTTGGGGGGGTAACACCGGGGAGCTGTTTTTT
TRBD1	once	13	TRBV29-1	TRBJ2-2	CSVRDRGTGELFF	TGCAGCGTACGGGACAGAGGCACCGGGGAGCTGTTTTTT
-	-	15	TRBV7-6	TRBJ2-5	CASSSFRVAQETQYF	TGTGCCAGCAGCTCATTCAGGGTGGCTCAAGAGACCCAGTACTTC
-	-	14	TRBV19	TRBJ2-7	CASSPQGSTYEQYF	TGTGCCAGTAGTCCACAGGGATCAACCTACGAGCAGTACTTC
TRBD1	-	16	TRBV10-3	TRBJ2-7	CAISTGGGQGNYEQYF	TGTGCCATCAGCACGGGAGGGGGACAGGGGAATTACGAGCAGTACTTC
TRBD2	-	16	TRBV15	TRBJ2-7	CATSRGAGGYLYEQYF	TGTGCCACCAGCAGAGGTGCGGGAGGTTACCTATACGAGCAGTACTTC
-	-	15	TRBV5-1	TRBJ1-2	CASSLDARDSGDYTF	TGCGCCAGCAGCTTGGATGCCAGGGACTCGGGTGACTACACCTTC
-	-	15	TRBV5-8	TRBJ1-5	CASSLSQSSNQPQHF	TGTGCCAGCAGCTTGAGTCAGAGTAGCAATCAGCCCCAGCATTTT
-	-	13	TRBV5-1	TRBJ2-2	CASSSFATGELFF	TGCGCCAGCAGCTCGTTCGCCACCGGGGAGCTGTTTTTT
-	-	15	TRBV9	TRBJ2-5	CASSVALGPGETQYF	TGTGCCAGCAGCGTAGCCCTCGGCCCGGGGGAGACCCAGTACTTC